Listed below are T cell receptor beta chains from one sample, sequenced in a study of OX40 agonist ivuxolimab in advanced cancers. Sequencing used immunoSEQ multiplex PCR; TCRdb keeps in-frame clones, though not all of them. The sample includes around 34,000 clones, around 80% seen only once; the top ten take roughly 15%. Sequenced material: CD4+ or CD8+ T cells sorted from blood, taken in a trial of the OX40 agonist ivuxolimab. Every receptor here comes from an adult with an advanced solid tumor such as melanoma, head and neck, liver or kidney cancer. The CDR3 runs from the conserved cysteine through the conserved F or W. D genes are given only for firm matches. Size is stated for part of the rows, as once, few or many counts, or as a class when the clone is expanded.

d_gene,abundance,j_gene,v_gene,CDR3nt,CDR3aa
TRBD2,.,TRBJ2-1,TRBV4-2,TGTGCCAGCAGCCCTTTAGCGGGAGAGCGCCGCAATGAGCAGTTCTTC,CASSPLAGERRNEQFF
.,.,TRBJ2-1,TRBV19,TGTGCCAGTAGTATCGTTTACATGAGCTCCTACAATGAGCAGTTCTTC,CASSIVYMSSYNEQFF
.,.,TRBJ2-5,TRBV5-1,TGCGCCAGCAGCGGTGACTTCGAGACCCAGTACTTC,CASSGDFETQYF
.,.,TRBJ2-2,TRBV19,TGTGCCAGTAGCGCCCATACCGGCACCGGGGAGCTGTTTTTT,CASSAHTGTGELFF
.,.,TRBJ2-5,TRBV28,TGTGCCAGCAGTTTATTGCGGTATCAAGAGACCCAGTACTTC,CASSLLRYQETQYF
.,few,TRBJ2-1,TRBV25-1,TGTGCCAGCAGTGATTTTATAGGGGGATCCTACAATGAGCAGTTCTTC,CASSDFIGGSYNEQFF
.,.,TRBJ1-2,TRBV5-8,TGTGCCAGCAGCTTGGCGGACAGAGACTATGGCTACACCTTC,CASSLADRDYGYTF
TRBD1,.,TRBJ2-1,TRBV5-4,TGTGCCAGCAGCTTGGATCTGGACAGGGAGTGGAATGAGCAGTTCTTC,CASSLDLDREWNEQFF
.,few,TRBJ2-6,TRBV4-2,TGTGCCAGCAGCCAGGCCCGGGGTGGAAGCTCTGGGGCCAACGTCCTGACTTTC,CASSQARGGSSGANVLTF
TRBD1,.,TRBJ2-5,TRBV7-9,TGTGCCAGCAGCTTAGACAGGGGAAGGGAGACCCAGTACTTC,CASSLDRGRETQYF
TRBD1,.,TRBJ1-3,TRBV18,TGTGCCAGCTCACCCGGACAGGGCTCTGGAAACACCATATATTTT,CASSPGQGSGNTIYF
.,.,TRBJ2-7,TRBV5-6,TGTGCCAGCAGCTTCCAAGCGCGAAGGGGCTACGAGCAGTACTTC,CASSFQARRGYEQYF
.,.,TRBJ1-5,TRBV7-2,TGTGCCAGCAGCCCCAAAGTATACCAGCCCCAGCATTTT,CASSPKVYQPQHF
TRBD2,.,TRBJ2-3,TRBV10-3,TGTGCCATCAGTGAGTCAGGAGCGGGGGGCACAGATACGCAGTATTTT,CAISESGAGGTDTQYF
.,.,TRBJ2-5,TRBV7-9,TGTGCCAGCAGCCGACGAAGTCAAGAGACCCAGTACTTC,CASSRRSQETQYF
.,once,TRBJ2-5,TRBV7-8,TGTGCCAGCAGCTTCAGTAACCAGGGCCAAGAGACCCAGTACTTC,CASSFSNQGQETQYF
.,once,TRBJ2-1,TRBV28,TGTGCCAGCAGCGGCGGATTCCCGACAATCTCCAATGAGCAGTTCTTC,CASSGGFPTISNEQFF
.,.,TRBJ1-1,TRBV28,TGTGCCAGCACTGTGGGGGGAACTATTGACACTGAAGCTTTCTTT,CASTVGGTIDTEAFF
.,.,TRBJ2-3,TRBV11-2,TGTGCCAGCAGCTTAAACGGGCGGAGCACAGATACGCAGTATTTT,CASSLNGRSTDTQYF
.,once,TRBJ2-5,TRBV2,TGTGCCAGCAGTGATACATGGGGGGCCGTGGAGACCCAGTACTTC,CASSDTWGAVETQYF
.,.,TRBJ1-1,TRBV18,TGTGCCAGCTCACCGGGGATTTCGAATTTGAACACTGAAGCTTTCTTT,CASSPGISNLNTEAFF
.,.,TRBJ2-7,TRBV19,TGTGCCAGTAGTATAGGGACAAGCTCCTACGAGCAGTACTTC,CASSIGTSSYEQYF
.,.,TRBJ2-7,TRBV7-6,TGTGCCAGCAGCTTAGCGGGGTTCGAGCAGTACTTC,CASSLAGFEQYF
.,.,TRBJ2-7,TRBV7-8,TGTGCCAGCAGCTTAGGCCCTGGGGGCTACGAGCAGTACTTC,CASSLGPGGYEQYF
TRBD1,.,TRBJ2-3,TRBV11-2,TGTGCCAGCAGCCCGCGGACAGGGGGCGCTGATACGCAGTATTTT,CASSPRTGGADTQYF
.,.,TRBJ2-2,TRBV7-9,TGTGCCAGCAGCTTGGTTCTAGGGGCCACCGGGGAGCTGTTTTTT,CASSLVLGATGELFF
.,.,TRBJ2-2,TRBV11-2,TGTGCCAGCAGCACCGGGGTGAACACCGGGGAGCTGTTTTTT,CASSTGVNTGELFF
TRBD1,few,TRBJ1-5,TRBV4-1,TGCGCCAGCAGCCTGACAGGGTCTAATCAGCCCCAGCATTTT,CASSLTGSNQPQHF
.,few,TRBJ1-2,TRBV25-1,TGTGCCAGCAGTGAGGGTGGCTATGGCTACACCTTC,CASSEGGYGYTF
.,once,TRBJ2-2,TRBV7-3,TGTGCCAGCAGCCTCAAACCAGTGGTAGCGACCGGGGAGCTGTTTTTT,CASSLKPVVATGELFF
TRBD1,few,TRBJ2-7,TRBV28,TGTGCCAGCACCTCTATGACAGGGAACTACGAGCAGTACTTC,CASTSMTGNYEQYF
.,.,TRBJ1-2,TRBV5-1,TGCGCCAGCAGCTTGGGCGGGCCCGTTGAGAGTGGCTACACCTTC,CASSLGGPVESGYTF
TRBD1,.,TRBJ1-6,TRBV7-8,TGTGCCAGCAGCACTCAGGGGGGGGCCGCGGTTCATTCACCCCTCCACTTT,CASSTQGGAAVHSPLHF
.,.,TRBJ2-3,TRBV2,TGTGCCAGCAGTAAGACAGGCCGCACAGATACGCAGTATTTT,CASSKTGRTDTQYF
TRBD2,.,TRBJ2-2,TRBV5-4,TGTGCCAGCAGCTTAACGGTAGCGGGAGGGCCGGGCACCGGGGAGCTGTTTTTT,CASSLTVAGGPGTGELFF
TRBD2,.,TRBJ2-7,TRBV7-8,TGTGCCAGCAGCCCGCAGACTAGCACCCCTCGCCAAAACTACGAGCAGTACTTC,CASSPQTSTPRQNYEQYF
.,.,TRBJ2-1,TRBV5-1,TGCGCCAGCAGCTTGGGGACTGACCCCAATGAGCAGTTCTTC,CASSLGTDPNEQFF
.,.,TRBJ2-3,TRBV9,TGTGCCAGCAGCGTAGCGCAGCGGTTCGAAGATACGCAGTATTTT,CASSVAQRFEDTQYF
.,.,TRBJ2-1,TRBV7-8,TGTGCCAGCAGCTTAGGACAGGAGCAGTACAATGAGCAGTTCTTC,CASSLGQEQYNEQFF
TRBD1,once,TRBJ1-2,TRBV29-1,TGCAGCGTTGAAGATTCTATTATTGACAGGGGCGCCTATGGCTACACCTTC,CSVEDSIIDRGAYGYTF
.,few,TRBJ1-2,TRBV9,TGTGCCAGCAGCGACCCGATTGGCTACACCTTC,CASSDPIGYTF
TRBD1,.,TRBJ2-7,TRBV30,TGTGCCTGGGCCGGGGGACAGGGGGCTTCTCAGTACTTC,CAWAGGQGASQYF
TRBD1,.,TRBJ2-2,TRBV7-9,TGTGCCAGCCGCTCCAGGACAGGGGGAAACACCGGGGAGCTGTTTTTT,CASRSRTGGNTGELFF
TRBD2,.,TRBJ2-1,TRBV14,TGTGCCAGCAGCCCCCAGGGCGGGAGGGCCGGGGGTGAGCAGTTCTTC,CASSPQGGRAGGEQFF
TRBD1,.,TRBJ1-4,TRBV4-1,TGCGCCAGCAGCCAAGTGTCCGGACAGGGCTATGAAAAACTGTTTTTT,CASSQVSGQGYEKLFF
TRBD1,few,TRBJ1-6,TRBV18,TGTGCCAGCTCACCCGGACAGGTCTTCAATTCACCCCTCCACTTT,CASSPGQVFNSPLHF
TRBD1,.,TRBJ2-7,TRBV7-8,TGTGCCAGCAGCTTCCGGGACAGAAGCTACGAGCAGTACTTC,CASSFRDRSYEQYF
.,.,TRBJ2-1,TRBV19,TGTGCCAGTAGTATAGAGGGCATATTGGAGGGGCCGGGGCAGTTCTTC,CASSIEGILEGPGQFF
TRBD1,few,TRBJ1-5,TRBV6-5,TGTGCCAGCACCAAGGACAGGGACAGCAATCAGCCCCAGCATTTT,CASTKDRDSNQPQHF
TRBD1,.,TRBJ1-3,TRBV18,TGTGCCAGCTCGCCCGGGACAGCTTACTGGACTAGCTCTGGAAACACCATATATTTT,CASSPGTAYWTSSGNTIYF
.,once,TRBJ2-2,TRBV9,TGTGCCAGCAGCGTAGGCCTCCCCGGCACCGGGGAGCTGTTTTTT,CASSVGLPGTGELFF
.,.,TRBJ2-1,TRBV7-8,TGTGCCAGCAGCTTAAGGGAGCAGGGTGAGCAGTTCTTC,CASSLREQGEQFF
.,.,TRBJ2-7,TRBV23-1,TGCGCCAGCAGCCTCCAACCGGGGGGCCGGAACGAGCAGTACTTC,CASSLQPGGRNEQYF
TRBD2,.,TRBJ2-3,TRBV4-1,TGCGCCAGCAGCCAAGATGAGGGACTAGGTACGCAGTATTTT,CASSQDEGLGTQYF
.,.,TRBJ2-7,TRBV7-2,TGTGCCAGCAGCGCCCTAGGTTACGAGCAGTACTTC,CASSALGYEQYF